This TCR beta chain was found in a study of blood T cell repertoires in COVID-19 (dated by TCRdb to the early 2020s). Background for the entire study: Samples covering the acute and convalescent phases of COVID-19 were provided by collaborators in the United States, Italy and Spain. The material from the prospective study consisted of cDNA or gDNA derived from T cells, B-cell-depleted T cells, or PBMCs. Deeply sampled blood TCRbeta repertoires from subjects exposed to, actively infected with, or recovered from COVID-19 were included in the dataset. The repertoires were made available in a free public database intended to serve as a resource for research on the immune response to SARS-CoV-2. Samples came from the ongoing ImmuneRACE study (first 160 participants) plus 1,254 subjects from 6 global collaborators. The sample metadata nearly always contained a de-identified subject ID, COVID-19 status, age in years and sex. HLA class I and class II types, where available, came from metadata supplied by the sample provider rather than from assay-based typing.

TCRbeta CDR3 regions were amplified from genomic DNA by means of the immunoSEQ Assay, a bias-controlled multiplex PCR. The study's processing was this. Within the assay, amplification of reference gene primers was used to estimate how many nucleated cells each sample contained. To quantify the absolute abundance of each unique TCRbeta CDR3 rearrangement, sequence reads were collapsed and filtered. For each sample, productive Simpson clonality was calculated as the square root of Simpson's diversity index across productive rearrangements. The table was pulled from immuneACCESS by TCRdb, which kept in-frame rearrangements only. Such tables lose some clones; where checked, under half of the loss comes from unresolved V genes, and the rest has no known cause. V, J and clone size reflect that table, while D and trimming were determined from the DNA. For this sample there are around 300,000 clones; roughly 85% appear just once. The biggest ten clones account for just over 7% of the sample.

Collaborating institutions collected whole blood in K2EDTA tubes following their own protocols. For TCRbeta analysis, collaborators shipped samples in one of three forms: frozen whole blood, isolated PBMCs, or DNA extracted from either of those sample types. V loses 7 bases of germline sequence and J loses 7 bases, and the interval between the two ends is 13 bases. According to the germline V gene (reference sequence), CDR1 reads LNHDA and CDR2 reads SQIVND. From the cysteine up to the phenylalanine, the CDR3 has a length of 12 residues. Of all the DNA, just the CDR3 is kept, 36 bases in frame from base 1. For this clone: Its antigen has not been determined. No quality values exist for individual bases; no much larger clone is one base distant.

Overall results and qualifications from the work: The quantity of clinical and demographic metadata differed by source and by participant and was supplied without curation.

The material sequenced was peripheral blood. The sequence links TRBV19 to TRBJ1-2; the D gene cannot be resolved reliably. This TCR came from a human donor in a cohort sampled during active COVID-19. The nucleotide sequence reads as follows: TGTGCCAGTACCACCCCCTGGAGTGGCTACACCTTC. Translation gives CASTTPWSGYTF. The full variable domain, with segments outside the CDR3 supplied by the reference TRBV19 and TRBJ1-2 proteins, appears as DGGITQSPKYLFRKEGQNVTLSCEQNLNHDAMYWYRQDPGQGLRLIYYSQIVNDFQKGDIAEGYSVSREKKESFPLTVTSAQKNPTAFYLCASTTPWSGYTFGSGTRLTVV.